The sequence of this T cell receptor (beta chain) was determined in a study of a mutant IDH1 vaccine in newly diagnosed glioma. Background on the study: During weeks 1, 3, 5, 7, 11, 15, 19 and 23, patients received eight vaccinations. Former treatment meant radiotherapy, temozolomide, or both; the majority had gotten both. Vaccines were begun 4-6 weeks after radiotherapy alone, or with temozolomide cycles.

A remark on this clone: Its matching antigen is unknown.

Study findings and constraints: With respect to changes in top peripheral T cell clonotypes, pseudoprogression seemed unrelated.

The CDR3 loop spans 14 amino acids. V lost 2 bases and J 0 bases, leaving 6 bases between the germline ends. Germline V CDR1 and CDR2: SGHTA, FQGNSA. The time point denotes: week 11, during vaccination. In the vaccine, a single dose held 300 ug of the mutant IDH1 20-mer peptide, along with topical imiquimod. This table comes from immunoSEQ multiplex PCR, and its TCRdb copy is limited to in-frame clones, with some not included. The sample holds around 120,000 clones; about 82% are singletons and the top ten take about 5.5%. The V gene is TRBV7-2, the J gene TRBJ2-3; D is unresolved. The clonotype comes from a middle-aged man with glioma. The source material was PBMCs, sampled from a glioma patient whose treatment included an IDH1 peptide vaccine. CDR3 residues: CASSLTRSTDTQYF. CDR3 nucleotides: TGTGCCAGCAGCTTAACCAGGAGCACAGATACGCAGTATTTT.